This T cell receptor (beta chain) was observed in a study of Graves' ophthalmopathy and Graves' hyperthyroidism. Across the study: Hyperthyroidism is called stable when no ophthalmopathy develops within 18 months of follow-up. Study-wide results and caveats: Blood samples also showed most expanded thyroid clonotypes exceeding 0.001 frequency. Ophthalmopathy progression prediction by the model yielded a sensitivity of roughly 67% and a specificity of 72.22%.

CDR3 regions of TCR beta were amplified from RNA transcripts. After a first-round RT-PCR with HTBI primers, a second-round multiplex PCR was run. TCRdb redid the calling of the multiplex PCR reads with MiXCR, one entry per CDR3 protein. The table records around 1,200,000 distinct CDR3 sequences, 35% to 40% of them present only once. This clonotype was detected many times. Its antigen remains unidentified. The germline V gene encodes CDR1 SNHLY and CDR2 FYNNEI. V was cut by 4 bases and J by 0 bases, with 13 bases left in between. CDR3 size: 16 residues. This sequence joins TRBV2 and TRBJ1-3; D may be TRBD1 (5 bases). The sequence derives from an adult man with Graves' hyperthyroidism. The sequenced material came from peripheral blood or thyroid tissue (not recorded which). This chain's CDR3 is CASSVGQSSSGNTIYF. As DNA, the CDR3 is TGTGCCAGCAGTGTGGGGCAATCGAGCTCTGGAAACACCATATATTTT.